These 9 T cell receptor beta chains share one sample of origin, sequenced in a study of naive and memory T cell subsets. Both TRBC1 and TRBC2 were covered by a beta constant-region primer of two equimolar oligonucleotides. MiXCR, applied by TCRdb to the UMI-ligation and nested PCR reads, yields one record per CDR3 protein. The table records 84,000 or so distinct CDR3 sequences, roughly 7.3% of them present only once. The source material was central memory CD4+ T cells from blood. The receptors stem from a human donor in good health.

This clonotype occurred many times. The chain links TRBV6-2 or TRBV6-3 to TRBJ2-7, with 9 bases fitting TRBD2. The CDR3 totals 13 residues. Trimming took 5 bases from V and 2 from J; bases not matched to a gene: 1. Germline V gene data show CDR1 as MNHEY and CDR2 as SVGEGT. CDR3: CASSEREAYEQYF. CDR3 bases: TGTGCCAGCAGTGAGCGGGAGGCCTACGAGCAGTACTTC.

This clonotype has more than one count but fewer than ten. The chain carries TRBV20-1 and TRBJ2-1; TRBD2 matches 7 bases. This CDR3 comprises 15 residues. The trim removed 3 bases at V and 6 bases at J, leaving 11 bases unmatched. From germline, CDR1 is DFQATT and CDR2 SNEGSKA (reference sequence). The CDR3 DNA sequence: TGCAGTGCTAGTACTCTAGCGGAAAAGGTCAATGAGCAGTTCTTC. Protein: CSASTLAEKVNEQFF.

V gene TRBV30 combines with J gene TRBJ2-3, with 8 bases matching TRBD1. J lost 4 bases, V lost 4 bases, and 13 bases had no gene match. This CDR3 contains 16 residues. Germline V gives CDR1 GTSNPN, CDR2 SVGIG (reference sequence). CDR3 DNA sequence: TGTGCCTGGAACTTCCAACAGGGGGTGAGCGCAGATACGCAGTATTTT. Translation gives CAWNFQQGVSADTQYF.

This clonotype showed up many times. The chain recombines TRBV5-1 with TRBJ2-3; 11 positions match TRBD2. The CDR3 is 15 amino acids. The V segment lost 4 bases and the J segment 1 base; nucleotides outside the gene matches: 2. The V gene's germline CDR1 is SGHRS and CDR2 YFSETQ. CDR3 coding DNA: TGCGCCAGCAGCCCGGGACTAGCGGGCACAGATACGCAGTATTTT. Translation gives CASSPGLAGTDTQYF.

This clonotype was recorded many times. V is TRBV6-5 and J is TRBJ1-2; the match to TRBD1 covers 8 bases. The germline CDR1 and CDR2 sequences are MNHEY and SVGAGI. Unmatched junction bases numbered 14, after V lost 6 bases and J lost 8 bases. The length of the CDR3 is 15 residues. The CDR3 sequence: CASSGAFGTGGGYTF. CDR3 DNA: TGTGCCAGCAGCGGTGCGTTTGGGACAGGCGGGGGCTACACCTTC.

This clonotype was picked up many times. CDR3 sequence: CSVGSRAEGYTF. DNA for the CDR3: TGCAGCGTTGGTTCACGGGCGGAGGGCTACACCTTC. V is TRBV29-1 and J is TRBJ1-2; D remains unclear. Deletions cut 4 bases from V and 8 bases from J, with 14 bases between. Germline V gene sequence: CDR1 SQVTM, CDR2 ANQGSEA. The CDR3 is 12 amino acids.

This clonotype turned up a few times. V gene TRBV2 combines with J gene TRBJ2-7, with 11 nucleotides matching TRBD1. With V trimmed by 4 bases and J by 5 bases, 7 bases remained unmatched. The V gene's germline CDR1 is SNHLY and CDR2 FYNNEI. The CDR3 has 15 amino acids. DNA of the CDR3: TGTGCCAGCAGTGTCGGACAGGGGGCTATTAACGAGCAGTACTTC. Its translation is CASSVGQGAINEQYF.

This chain links TRBV20-1 with TRBJ1-1; D unresolved. The V gene's germline CDR1 is DFQATT and CDR2 SNEGSKA (reference sequence). CDR3 size: 14 residues. V shed 6 bases and J shed 0 bases, with 14 bases lying between them. The CDR3 protein is CSAHGPGMNTEAFF. In nucleotides, the CDR3 is TGCAGTGCCCATGGACCGGGAATGAACACTGAAGCTTTCTTT.

This clonotype was observed many times. The chain links TRBV4-2 to TRBJ1-4; D uncertain. Germline V gives CDR1 LGHNA, CDR2 YNFKEQ. Trimming took 3 bases from V and 0 from J, leaving 8 bases between them. This CDR3 has 15 amino acids. The CDR3 spells CASSQRWATNEKLFF. The CDR3 DNA reads as TGTGCCAGCAGCCAGCGGTGGGCAACTAATGAAAAACTGTTTTTT.